This T cell receptor (beta chain) is drawn from a study of shared clonotypes between healthy human individuals (TCRdb year 2020). Concerning the study at large: The cohort comprised a couple of women and a few men aged 18 to 49 years. For each donor, three plates each were used for CD4 naive and CD4 memory, two plates were used for CD8 naive, and one plate was used for CD8 memory. To estimate repertoire size and how much clonotypes are shared between individuals, the study performed deep sequencing of blood TCR repertoires from about five healthy adults. Libraries were prepared and TCR repertoires were sequenced by different laboratories using diverse techniques, in order to increase sequencing depth and limit assay-specific biases. Each donor's leukapheresis produced roughly between roughly 0.94 and 9.5 billion PBMCs.

Paper-wide results and their limitations: Incomplete sequencing was indicated by rarefaction of sorted-subset datasets, despite the large sequencing depth. Compared with non-shared clonotypes, clonotypes shared by all four sorted-subset donors had higher generation probabilities. When several donors were compared, the shared fraction of clonotypes was around 5% for naive CD4, 3.5% to 4% for naive CD8, more than 2% for memory CD4, and 0.4% for memory CD8. Pairwise subsampling indicated that sequencing depth was expected to affect the degree of clonotype sharing among donors. Naive subsets generally had larger estimated clonotype richness than memory subsets did. Sampling was restricted to blood, and TCR repertoires in tissues likely differ from the TCR repertoires found in blood. Because the study included only a small number of donors, the genetic and exposure-history diversity represented was limited.

Donors were healthy HIV-negative adults with no recently reported acute infections or vaccinations. Every donor was a Caucasian adult residing in Nashville, Tennessee, USA. CD4+ T cells were enriched by magnetic negative selection; naive cells were then positively selected on CD45RA, and the negative fraction formed the memory subset. After blood collection by leukapheresis, PBMCs were isolated using Ficoll-Histopaque density gradient centrifugation and then cryopreserved in the vapor phase of liquid nitrogen. Analytical flow cytometry was used to check the purity and quantity of every magnetically sorted T cell population. Genomic DNA was isolated from every sorted fraction and measured by UV absorbance on a Nanodrop 2000c. About this clone itself: The specificity of this receptor is unknown. There are no base qualities to consult, and no much larger clone falls within one base.

TCR CDR3 regions were amplified from genomic DNA by multiplex PCR using the deep immunoSEQ assay. Extracted genomic DNA from each cell subset was distributed evenly across all wells of several immunoSEQ 96-well plates, and each plate was treated as a replicate. For sorted subsets, approximately 0.2 ug of genomic DNA, equivalent to some 30,000 T cell genomes, went into each replicate PCR. Purified libraries were measured with a Qubit 3.0 fluorometer, size-checked on a Bioanalyzer 2100, and measured again with the KAPA Library Quantification kit. A separate single-read 150-cycle Illumina NextSeq 550 flow cell was used to sequence each immunoSEQ 96-well plate. Per the original workflow: Because only junctional sequences without quality scores were contained in the immunoSEQ output, filtering matching that applied to full-length reads could not be performed. To assign V/J genes and CDR3, sequences were annotated using PyIR, a Python wrapper for IgBLAST v1.9, with IMGT germline references. Any read was removed if the V/J assignment was weak (E-value above 1e-6), the CDR3 was missing, or the read contained stop codons, out-of-frame junctions, or ambiguous translated residues. V3J clonotypes were defined as sequences sharing an identical inferred V gene, J gene, and CDR3 amino acid sequence. To compute the percentage overlap between repertoires, the number of shared unique clonotypes was divided by the size of the smaller repertoire. Three approaches were used to assess repertoire richness: RTK rarefaction, the Chao1 estimator, and Recon v2.1 estimates of unobserved clonotypes. For all TCRbeta clonotypes obtained by the gDNA method from a handful of donors, generation probabilities were computed with OLGA. In TCRdb, the immuneACCESS table is reduced to in-frame sequences with V and J assigned. These tables do not hold every clone; where another copy was compared, an unresolved V gene accounts for under half, and the others remain unexplained. The V and J calls and clone size come from that table; D and trimming were worked out from the DNA. In all, the sample holds about 1 million clones, and around 76% of those were seen once. The top ten hold roughly 1.4% of the sample.

The CDR3 goes from the cysteine to the phenylalanine over 19 residues. Only CDR3 DNA is held: 57 bases, read in frame from base 1. Per the germline V gene, MGHRA is the CDR1 and YSYEKL is the CDR2. V is shortened by 7 bases, J by 0 bases, and the region joining them spans 24 bases. The sample consisted of memory CD4+ T cells sorted from blood. The meaning of the sample's cell subset or site label: CD45RA-negative fraction. The receptor comes from a man younger than 35 in good health. The V and J segments used are TRBV4-1 and TRBJ1-4; confidence is insufficient to name the D gene. The CDR3 region: CASTRGPHHGNATNEKLFF. The base sequence is TGCGCCAGCACTCGAGGCCCCCACCATGGGAATGCAACTAATGAAAAACTGTTTTTT.